The rows below give T cell receptor beta chains drawn from one sample of a study of low-dose radiotherapy and immunotherapy resistance in tumors. MiXCR was run by TCRdb on the reads, yielding one entry per CDR3 protein. The sample includes about 91,000 distinct CDR3 sequences, less than 25% seen only once; the top ten take 13%. The starting material was PBMCs, obtained after low-dose radiotherapy plus immunotherapy. Receptor source: a female donor with ovarian cancer. Both conserved end residues are part of each CDR3. The order of the fields is CDR3 protein, CDR3 DNA, clone size, V gene, J gene, CDR3 length, D gene. D genes are given only for firm matches. Some rows have no size entry. The others give once, few or many, or a class for an expanded clone.

CDR3 protein: CASREGWGGTEAFF; CDR3 DNA: TGCGCCAGCAGGGAAGGATGGGGGGGGACTGAAGCTTTCTTT; clone size: many; V gene: TRBV5-1; J gene: TRBJ1-1; CDR3 length: 14; D gene: .
CDR3 protein: CASSHPEGELFF; CDR3 DNA: TGTGCCAGCAGCCACCCGGAAGGGGAGCTGTTTTTT; clone size: many; V gene: TRBV7-2; J gene: TRBJ2-2; CDR3 length: 12; D gene: .
CDR3 protein: CSVVSGETQYF; CDR3 DNA: TGCAGCGTTGTATCCGGAGAGACCCAGTACTTC; clone size: many; V gene: TRBV29-1; J gene: TRBJ2-5; CDR3 length: 11; D gene: .
CDR3 protein: CASSYPTSGSWNTGELFFF; CDR3 DNA: .; clone size: few; V gene: TRBV6-1; J gene: TRBJ2-2; CDR3 length: 19; D gene: .
CDR3 protein: CASSRLTSGRANEQFF; CDR3 DNA: TGTGCCAGCAGCCGCCTGACTAGCGGGAGGGCCAATGAGCAGTTCTTC; clone size: few; V gene: TRBV6-2/TRBV6-3; J gene: TRBJ2-1; CDR3 length: 16; D gene: TRBD2
CDR3 protein: CASSLDRVYTEAFF; CDR3 DNA: TGTGCCAGCAGTTTAGACAGGGTTTACACTGAAGCTTTCTTT; clone size: many; V gene: TRBV12-3/TRBV12-4; J gene: TRBJ1-1; CDR3 length: 14; D gene: .
CDR3 protein: CASSLDRRANVLTF; CDR3 DNA: TGTGCCAGCAGCCTCGACCGGAGGGCCAACGTCCTGACTTTC; clone size: many; V gene: TRBV6-1; J gene: TRBJ2-6; CDR3 length: 14; D gene: .
CDR3 protein: CASSPRDLTYNEQFF; CDR3 DNA: TGTGCCAGTAGTCCCCGGGACTTGACCTACAATGAGCAGTTCTTC; clone size: many; V gene: TRBV19; J gene: TRBJ2-1; CDR3 length: 15; D gene: .
CDR3 protein: CASSLFSGQNTEAFF; CDR3 DNA: TGTGCCAGCAGTTTATTTTCAGGGCAGAACACTGAAGCTTTCTTT; clone size: many; V gene: TRBV27; J gene: TRBJ1-1; CDR3 length: 15; D gene: .
CDR3 protein: CASRTASTNEKLFF; CDR3 DNA: TGTGCCAGTAGAACGGCTTCCACTAATGAAAAACTGTTTTTT; clone size: many; V gene: TRBV19; J gene: TRBJ1-4; CDR3 length: 14; D gene: .
CDR3 protein: CASSELGGTYEQYF; CDR3 DNA: TGTGCCAGCAGTGAACTGGGAGGAACCTACGAGCAGTACTTC; clone size: many; V gene: TRBV6-5; J gene: TRBJ2-7; CDR3 length: 14; D gene: .
CDR3 protein: CAWSAPPGAGVDTQYF; CDR3 DNA: TGTGCCTGGAGTGCACCGCCCGGGGCTGGGGTCGATACGCAGTATTTT; clone size: .; V gene: TRBV30; J gene: TRBJ2-3; CDR3 length: 16; D gene: .
CDR3 protein: CASREDRINEQFF; CDR3 DNA: TGTGCCAGCAGAGAAGACCGAATCAATGAGCAGTTCTTC; clone size: many; V gene: TRBV6-2/TRBV6-3; J gene: TRBJ2-1; CDR3 length: 13; D gene: .
CDR3 protein: CASLLVEGTEAFF; CDR3 DNA: TGTGCCAGCCTATTGGTTGAAGGCACTGAAGCTTTCTTT; clone size: many; V gene: TRBV25-1; J gene: TRBJ1-1; CDR3 length: 13; D gene: .
CDR3 protein: CASSLTWLAGGPWEQETQYF; CDR3 DNA: TGTGCCAGCAGCTTAACGTGGCTAGCGGGGGGCCCATGGGAGCAAGAGACCCAGTACTTC; clone size: many; V gene: TRBV7-3; J gene: TRBJ2-5; CDR3 length: 20; D gene: TRBD2
CDR3 protein: CASSLAGNTGELFF; CDR3 DNA: TGTGCCAGCAGCTTAGCTGGGAACACCGGGGAGCTGTTTTTT; clone size: many; V gene: TRBV7-2; J gene: TRBJ2-2; CDR3 length: 14; D gene: .
CDR3 protein: CASSLGFETYGYEQFF; CDR3 DNA: TGTGCCAGCAGCTTGGGATTCGAGACCTACGGCTATGAGCAGTTCTTC; clone size: .; V gene: TRBV5-3; J gene: TRBJ2-1; CDR3 length: 16; D gene: .
CDR3 protein: CSVVHNYEQYF; CDR3 DNA: TGCAGCGTTGTCCACAACTACGAGCAGTACTTC; clone size: many; V gene: TRBV29-1; J gene: TRBJ2-7; CDR3 length: 11; D gene: .
CDR3 protein: CASSIKGRTEAFF; CDR3 DNA: TGTGCCAGTAGTATAAAGGGGAGGACTGAAGCTTTCTTT; clone size: many; V gene: TRBV19; J gene: TRBJ1-1; CDR3 length: 13; D gene: .
CDR3 protein: CASSSRGLNTEAFF; CDR3 DNA: TGTGCCAGCAGTTCCAGGGGGCTGAACACTGAAGCTTTCTTT; clone size: few; V gene: TRBV12-3/TRBV12-4; J gene: TRBJ1-1; CDR3 length: 14; D gene: TRBD1
CDR3 protein: CASSPVDRGIGTDTQYF; CDR3 DNA: TGTGCCAGCAGCCCCGTGGACCGCGGGATAGGCACAGATACGCAGTATTTT; clone size: .; V gene: TRBV5-4; J gene: TRBJ2-3; CDR3 length: 17; D gene: .
CDR3 protein: CASSLVGVGAANTGELFF; CDR3 DNA: TGTGCCAGCAGCTTGGTCGGTGTGGGGGCGGCGAACACCGGGGAGCTGTTTTTT; clone size: many; V gene: TRBV5-6; J gene: TRBJ2-2; CDR3 length: 18; D gene: .
CDR3 protein: CASSPWDRIRTHGYTF; CDR3 DNA: TGTGCCAGCAGTCCATGGGACAGGATAAGGACTCACGGCTACACCTTC; clone size: many; V gene: TRBV28; J gene: TRBJ1-2; CDR3 length: 16; D gene: TRBD1
CDR3 protein: CASSERPSGGFSSYNEQFF; CDR3 DNA: TGTGCCAGCAGCGAACGGCCTAGCGGGGGCTTCAGCTCCTACAATGAGCAGTTCTTC; clone size: many; V gene: TRBV14; J gene: TRBJ2-1; CDR3 length: 19; D gene: TRBD2
CDR3 protein: CASSTGQGRQETQYF; CDR3 DNA: TGTGCCAGCAGCACAGGACAGGGGCGTCAAGAGACCCAGTACTTC; clone size: many; V gene: TRBV21-1; J gene: TRBJ2-5; CDR3 length: 15; D gene: .
CDR3 protein: CASSLGDRGTEAFF; CDR3 DNA: TGCGCCAGCAGCTTGGGGGACAGGGGCACTGAAGCTTTCTTT; clone size: many; V gene: TRBV5-1; J gene: TRBJ1-1; CDR3 length: 14; D gene: TRBD1
CDR3 protein: CASSIGGLNAGELFF; CDR3 DNA: TGTGCCAGCAGCATCGGGGGCCTGAACGCCGGGGAGCTGTTTTTT; clone size: many; V gene: TRBV9; J gene: TRBJ2-2; CDR3 length: 15; D gene: .
CDR3 protein: CASSVRGRLGQDTQYF; CDR3 DNA: TGCGCCAGCAGCGTGCGGGGACGCCTAGGACAAGATACGCAGTATTTT; clone size: many; V gene: TRBV5-1; J gene: TRBJ2-3; CDR3 length: 16; D gene: .
CDR3 protein: CASSAGLAGAVGAGVAQYF; CDR3 DNA: TGTGCCAGCAGTGCGGGACTAGCGGGGGCCGTGGGCGCCGGGGTAGCCCAGTACTTC; clone size: .; V gene: TRBV6-2/TRBV6-3; J gene: TRBJ2-5; CDR3 length: 19; D gene: TRBD2
CDR3 protein: CASSLGSSGRYNEQFF; CDR3 DNA: TGTGCCAGCAGCCTCGGGTCTAGCGGGAGGTACAATGAGCAGTTCTTC; clone size: .; V gene: TRBV7-2; J gene: TRBJ2-1; CDR3 length: 16; D gene: TRBD2
CDR3 protein: CASSFTGNVKTGELFF; CDR3 DNA: TGTGCCAGCAGCTTTACAGGGAATGTAAAGACCGGGGAGCTGTTTTTT; clone size: many; V gene: TRBV5-6; J gene: TRBJ2-2; CDR3 length: 16; D gene: .
CDR3 protein: CASSDPGLAGVETQYF; CDR3 DNA: TGTGCCAGCAGCGACCCTGGACTAGCGGGGGTGGAGACCCAGTACTTC; clone size: many; V gene: TRBV9; J gene: TRBJ2-5; CDR3 length: 16; D gene: TRBD2
CDR3 protein: CSATRQANTGELFF; CDR3 DNA: TGCAGTGCAACGAGGCAGGCGAACACCGGGGAGCTGTTTTTT; clone size: few; V gene: TRBV20-1; J gene: TRBJ2-2; CDR3 length: 14; D gene: .
CDR3 protein: CASSVQVMNTEAFF; CDR3 DNA: TGTGCCAGCAGCGTACAGGTTATGAACACTGAAGCTTTCTTT; clone size: many; V gene: TRBV7-2; J gene: TRBJ1-1; CDR3 length: 14; D gene: .
CDR3 protein: CATSAGGQGAFEQYF; CDR3 DNA: TGTGCCACCAGTGCGGGGGGACAGGGTGCTTTTGAGCAGTACTTC; clone size: .; V gene: TRBV24-1; J gene: TRBJ2-7; CDR3 length: 15; D gene: TRBD1
CDR3 protein: CASSQGQSYEQYF; CDR3 DNA: TGCGCCAGCAGTCAGGGCCAGAGCTACGAGCAGTACTTC; clone size: many; V gene: TRBV23-1; J gene: TRBJ2-7; CDR3 length: 13; D gene: .
CDR3 protein: CASSTGRSELSEAFF; CDR3 DNA: TGTGCCAGCAGCACAGGGCGATCCGAGTTGTCTGAAGCTTTCTTT; clone size: many; V gene: TRBV6-2/TRBV6-3; J gene: TRBJ1-1; CDR3 length: 15; D gene: .
CDR3 protein: CASSIQLGGNEQFF; CDR3 DNA: TGTGCCAGTAGTATTCAGTTGGGGGGCAATGAGCAGTTCTTC; clone size: many; V gene: TRBV19; J gene: TRBJ2-1; CDR3 length: 14; D gene: .
CDR3 protein: CASSPEQGGSETQYF; CDR3 DNA: TGTGCCAGCAGCCCGGAACAGGGTGGGTCGGAGACCCAGTACTTC; clone size: many; V gene: TRBV3-1; J gene: TRBJ2-5; CDR3 length: 15; D gene: .
CDR3 protein: CASSVRTENYGYTF; CDR3 DNA: TGTGCCAGCAGCGTTAGGACGGAGAACTATGGCTACACCTTC; clone size: many; V gene: TRBV9; J gene: TRBJ1-2; CDR3 length: 14; D gene: .
CDR3 protein: CASSYSFPWTQYF; CDR3 DNA: TGTGCGAGCAGTTACTCCTTCCCTTGGACCCAGTACTTC; clone size: many; V gene: TRBV6-2/TRBV6-3; J gene: TRBJ2-5; CDR3 length: 13; D gene: .
CDR3 protein: CASSQDRAGGHSETQYF; CDR3 DNA: TGTGCCAGCAGCCAAGATAGGGCGGGAGGGCATTCTGAGACCCAGTACTTC; clone size: many; V gene: TRBV3-1; J gene: TRBJ2-5; CDR3 length: 17; D gene: TRBD2
CDR3 protein: CSAMTGLDGYTF; CDR3 DNA: TGCAGTGCCATGACAGGGTTAGATGGCTACACCTTC; clone size: many; V gene: TRBV20-1; J gene: TRBJ1-2; CDR3 length: 12; D gene: TRBD1
CDR3 protein: CASSVDGVDTQYF; CDR3 DNA: TGTGCCAGCAGCGTGGACGGGGTAGATACGCAGTATTTT; clone size: many; V gene: TRBV5-6; J gene: TRBJ2-3; CDR3 length: 13; D gene: .
CDR3 protein: CASSRDRAGETQYF; CDR3 DNA: TGTGCCAGCAGCAGGGACAGGGCTGGGGAGACCCAGTACTTC; clone size: few; V gene: TRBV11-1; J gene: TRBJ2-5; CDR3 length: 14; D gene: TRBD1
CDR3 protein: CSASRGDRGPFEQYF; CDR3 DNA: TGCAGTGCTAGCCGTGGTGACAGGGGTCCATTCGAGCAGTACTTC; clone size: many; V gene: TRBV20-1; J gene: TRBJ2-7; CDR3 length: 15; D gene: TRBD1
CDR3 protein: CASNRGRNTDTQYF; CDR3 DNA: TGTGCCAGCAACAGGGGGCGGAACACAGATACGCAGTATTTT; clone size: many; V gene: TRBV27; J gene: TRBJ2-3; CDR3 length: 14; D gene: TRBD1
CDR3 protein: CASSLQGSYEQYF; CDR3 DNA: TGCGCCAGCAGCTTGCAGGGTAGCTACGAGCAGTACTTC; clone size: many; V gene: TRBV5-1; J gene: TRBJ2-7; CDR3 length: 13; D gene: .
CDR3 protein: CASSLGGARGGYTF; CDR3 DNA: TGTGCCAGCAGTTTGGGAGGGGCCAGGGGTGGCTACACCTTC; clone size: many; V gene: TRBV12-3/TRBV12-4; J gene: TRBJ1-2; CDR3 length: 14; D gene: .
CDR3 protein: CASSQRGNSYNEQFF; CDR3 DNA: TGTGCCAGCAGCCAAAGGGGGAACTCCTACAATGAGCAGTTCTTC; clone size: .; V gene: TRBV3-1; J gene: TRBJ2-1; CDR3 length: 15; D gene: .
CDR3 protein: CACKPLFEAFF; CDR3 DNA: TGTGCCTGTAAGCCACTTTTTGAAGCTTTCTTT; clone size: few; V gene: TRBV30; J gene: TRBJ1-1; CDR3 length: 11; D gene: .
CDR3 protein: CASNLGTGETQYF; CDR3 DNA: TGTGCCAGCAATCTCGGAACAGGGGAGACCCAGTACTTC; clone size: many; V gene: TRBV5-4; J gene: TRBJ2-5; CDR3 length: 13; D gene: .
CDR3 protein: CASSFLPRLAGFPRDEQFF; CDR3 DNA: TGTGCCAGCAGCTTCCTCCCCCGACTAGCGGGGTTCCCCAGGGATGAGCAGTTCTTC; clone size: many; V gene: TRBV7-3; J gene: TRBJ2-1; CDR3 length: 19; D gene: TRBD2
CDR3 protein: CASSLTLPREGQYF; CDR3 DNA: TGTGCCAGCAGCTTAACGCTCCCCCGGGAGGGGCAGTACTTC; clone size: few; V gene: TRBV7-3; J gene: TRBJ2-7; CDR3 length: 14; D gene: TRBD2